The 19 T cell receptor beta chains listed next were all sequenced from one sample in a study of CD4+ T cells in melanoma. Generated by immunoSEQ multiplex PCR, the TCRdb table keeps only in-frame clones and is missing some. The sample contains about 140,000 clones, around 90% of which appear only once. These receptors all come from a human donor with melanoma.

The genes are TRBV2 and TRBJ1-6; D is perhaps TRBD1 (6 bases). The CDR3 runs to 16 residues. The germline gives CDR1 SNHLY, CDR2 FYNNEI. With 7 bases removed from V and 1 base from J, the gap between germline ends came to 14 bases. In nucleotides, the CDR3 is TGTGCCAGCATCAAACAGGGTTTTTCCTATAATTCACCCCTCCACTTT. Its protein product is CASIKQGFSYNSPLHF. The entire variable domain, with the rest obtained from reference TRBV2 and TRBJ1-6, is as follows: EPEVTQTPSHQVTQMGQEVILRCVPISNHLYFYWYRQILGQKVEFLVSFYNNEISEKSEIFDDQFSVERPDGSNFTLKIRSTKLEDSAMYFCASIKQGFSYNSPLHFGNGTRLTVT.

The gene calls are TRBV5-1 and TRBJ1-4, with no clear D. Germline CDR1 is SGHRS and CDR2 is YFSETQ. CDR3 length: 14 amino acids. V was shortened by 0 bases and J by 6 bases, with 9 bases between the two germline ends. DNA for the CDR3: TGCGCCAGCAGCTTGGGTACAACCGATGAAAAACTGTTTTTT. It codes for CASSLGTTDEKLFF.

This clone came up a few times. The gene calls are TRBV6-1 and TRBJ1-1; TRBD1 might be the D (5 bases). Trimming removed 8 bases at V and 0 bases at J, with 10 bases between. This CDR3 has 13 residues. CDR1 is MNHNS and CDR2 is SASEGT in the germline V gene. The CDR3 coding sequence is TGTGCCAGCCAGACAGTGCTGAACACTGAAGCTTTCTTT. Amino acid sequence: CASQTVLNTEAFF.

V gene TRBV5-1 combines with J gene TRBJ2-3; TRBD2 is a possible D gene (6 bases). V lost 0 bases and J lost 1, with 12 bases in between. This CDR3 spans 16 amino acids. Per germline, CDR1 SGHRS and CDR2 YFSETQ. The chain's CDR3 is CASSLGWSGGTDTQYF. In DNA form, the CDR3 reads TGCGCCAGCAGCTTGGGCTGGTCGGGGGGCACAGATACGCAGTATTTT.

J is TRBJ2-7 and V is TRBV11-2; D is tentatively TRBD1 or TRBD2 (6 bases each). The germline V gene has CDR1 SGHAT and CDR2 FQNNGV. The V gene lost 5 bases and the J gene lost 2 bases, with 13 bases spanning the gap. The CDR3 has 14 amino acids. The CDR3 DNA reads TGTGCCAGCAGCCTGCGACGGGGGCCCTACGAGCAGTACTTC. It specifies CASSLRRGPYEQYF.

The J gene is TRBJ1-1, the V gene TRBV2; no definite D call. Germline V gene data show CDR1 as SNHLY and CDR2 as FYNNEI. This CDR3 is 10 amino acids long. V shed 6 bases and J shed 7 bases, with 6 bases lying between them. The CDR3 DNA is TGTGCCAGCAGACAGATTGAAGCTTTCTTT. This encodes CASRQIEAFF.

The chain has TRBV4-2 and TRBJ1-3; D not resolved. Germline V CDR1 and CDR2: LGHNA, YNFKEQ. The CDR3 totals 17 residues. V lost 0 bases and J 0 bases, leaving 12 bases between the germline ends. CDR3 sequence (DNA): TGTGCCAGCAGCCAAGATACACGGTTTTTCTCTGGAAACACCATATATTTT. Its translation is CASSQDTRFFSGNTIYF.

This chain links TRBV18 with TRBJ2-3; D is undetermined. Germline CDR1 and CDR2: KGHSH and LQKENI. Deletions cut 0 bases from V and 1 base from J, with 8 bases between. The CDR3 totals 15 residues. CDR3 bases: TGTGCCAGCTCACCACCCCCAGGTGGCACAGATACGCAGTATTTT. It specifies CASSPPPGGTDTQYF. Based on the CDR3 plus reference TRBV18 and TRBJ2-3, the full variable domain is NAGVMQNPRHLVRRRGQEARLRCSPMKGHSHVYWYRQLPEEGLKFMVYLQKENIIDESGMPKERFSAEFPKEGPSILRIQQVVRGDSAAYFCASSPPPGGTDTQYFGPGTRLTVL.

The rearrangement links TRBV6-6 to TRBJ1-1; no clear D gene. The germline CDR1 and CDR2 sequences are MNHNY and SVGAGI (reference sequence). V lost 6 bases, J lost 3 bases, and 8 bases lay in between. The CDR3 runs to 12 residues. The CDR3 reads CASRILDTEAFF. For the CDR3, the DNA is TGTGCCAGCAGAATACTTGACACTGAAGCTTTCTTT.

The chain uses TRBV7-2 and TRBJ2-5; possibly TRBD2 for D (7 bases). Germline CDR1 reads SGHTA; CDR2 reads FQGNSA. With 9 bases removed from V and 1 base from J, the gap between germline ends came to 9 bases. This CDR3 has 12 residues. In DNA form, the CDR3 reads TGTGCCAGTGGGGGGGCCCAAGAGACCCAGTACTTC. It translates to CASGGAQETQYF.

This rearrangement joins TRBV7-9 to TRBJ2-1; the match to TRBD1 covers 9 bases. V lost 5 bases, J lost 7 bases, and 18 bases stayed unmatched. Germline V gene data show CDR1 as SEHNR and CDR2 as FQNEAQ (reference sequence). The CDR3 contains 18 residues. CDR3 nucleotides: TGTGCCAGCAGCCCACTCATGGACAGGGGACAGCTAGGGAATGAGCAGTTCTTC. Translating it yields CASSPLMDRGQLGNEQFF.

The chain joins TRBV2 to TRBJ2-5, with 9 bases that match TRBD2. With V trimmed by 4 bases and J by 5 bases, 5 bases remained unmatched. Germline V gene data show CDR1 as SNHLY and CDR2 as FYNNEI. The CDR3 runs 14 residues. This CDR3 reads CASSGLAASETQYF. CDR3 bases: TGTGCCAGCAGTGGACTAGCGGCGTCGGAGACCCAGTACTTC.

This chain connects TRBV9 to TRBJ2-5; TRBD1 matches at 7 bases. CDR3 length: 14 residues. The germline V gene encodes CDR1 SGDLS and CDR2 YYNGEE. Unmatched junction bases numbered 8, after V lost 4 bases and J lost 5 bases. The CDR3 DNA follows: TGTGCCAGCAGCACGAAGACAGGGTCGGAGACCCAGTACTTC. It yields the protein CASSTKTGSETQYF.

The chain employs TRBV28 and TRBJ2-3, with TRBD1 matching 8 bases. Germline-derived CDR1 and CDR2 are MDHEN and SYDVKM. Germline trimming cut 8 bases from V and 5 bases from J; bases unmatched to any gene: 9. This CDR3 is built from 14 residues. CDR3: CASRRGRNGDTQYF. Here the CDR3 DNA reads TGTGCCAGCCGCAGGGGGCGAAATGGAGATACGCAGTATTTT.

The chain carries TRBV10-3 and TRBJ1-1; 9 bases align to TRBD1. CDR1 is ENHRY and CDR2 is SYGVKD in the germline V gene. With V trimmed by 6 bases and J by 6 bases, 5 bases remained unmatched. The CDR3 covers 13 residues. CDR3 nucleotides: TGTGCCATCAGCGCAACAGGGGGCTCTGAAGCTTTCTTT. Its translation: CAISATGGSEAFF.

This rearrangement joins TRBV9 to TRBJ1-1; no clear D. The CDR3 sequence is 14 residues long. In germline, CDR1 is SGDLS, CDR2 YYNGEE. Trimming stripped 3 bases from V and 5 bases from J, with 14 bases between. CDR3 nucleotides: TGTGCCAGCAGCGCCTCCAGTTTGAGTACTGAAGCTTTCTTT. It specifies CASSASSLSTEAFF.

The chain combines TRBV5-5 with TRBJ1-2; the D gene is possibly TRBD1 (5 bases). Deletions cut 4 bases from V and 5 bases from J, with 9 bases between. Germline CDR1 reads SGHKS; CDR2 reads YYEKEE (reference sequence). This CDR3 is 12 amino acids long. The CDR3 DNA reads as TGTGCCAGCAGCCTCGACAGATATGGCTACACCTTC. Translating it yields CASSLDRYGYTF.

CDR3 region: CASSQTVNQPQHF. The CDR3 nucleotides are TGTGCCAGCAGCCAGACAGTGAATCAGCCCCAGCATTTT. The chain employs TRBV7-8 and TRBJ1-5, with a weak D call TRBD1 (5 bases). Per the germline V gene, CDR1 is SGHVS and CDR2 is FQNEAQ. The germline V and J ends were trimmed by 5 bases and 4 bases, with 9 bases remaining between them. The CDR3 totals 13 residues.

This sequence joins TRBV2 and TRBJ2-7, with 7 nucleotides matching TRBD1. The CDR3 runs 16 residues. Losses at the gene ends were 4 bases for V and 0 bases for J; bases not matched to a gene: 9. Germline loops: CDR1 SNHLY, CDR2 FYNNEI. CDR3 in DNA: TGTGCCAGCAGTGGGCCAGGGGGTACATTCTCCTACGAGCAGTACTTC. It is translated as CASSGPGGTFSYEQYF.